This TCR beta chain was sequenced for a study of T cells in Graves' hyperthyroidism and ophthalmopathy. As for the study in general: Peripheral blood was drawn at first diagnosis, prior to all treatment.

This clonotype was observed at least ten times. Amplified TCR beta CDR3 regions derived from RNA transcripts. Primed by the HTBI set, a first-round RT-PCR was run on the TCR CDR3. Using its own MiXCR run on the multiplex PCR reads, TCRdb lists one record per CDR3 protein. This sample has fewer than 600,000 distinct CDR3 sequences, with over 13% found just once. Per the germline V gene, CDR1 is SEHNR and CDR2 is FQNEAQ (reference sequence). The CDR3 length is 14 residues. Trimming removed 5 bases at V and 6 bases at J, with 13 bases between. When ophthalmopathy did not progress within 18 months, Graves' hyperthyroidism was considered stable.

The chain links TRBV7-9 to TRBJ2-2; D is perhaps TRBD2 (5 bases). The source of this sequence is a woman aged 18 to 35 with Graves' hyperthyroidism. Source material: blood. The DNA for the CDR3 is TGTGCCAGCAGCACAGAGGGCAGTTCCGGGGAGCTGTTTTTT. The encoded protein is CASSTEGSSGELFF.